This TCR beta chain was obtained from a study of blood T cell repertoires in COVID-19. Study-level information: The United States, Italy and Spain were the sources of the acute and convalescent COVID-19 samples.

Seattle researchers signed up patients amid active infection and tracked them longitudinally. Original handling: Estimation of nucleated cell counts relied on the amplification of reference gene primers. The table came from immunoSEQ multiplex PCR; TCRdb's copy has only in-frame clones and leaves some out. Clonal size and the V and J genes are those of that table, whereas D and trimming came from the DNA. This table holds around 260,000 clones, roughly 80% found once. The sequenced sample consisted of peripheral blood. This receptor was obtained from a person between 65 and 80 years old with COVID-19, enrolled during active disease.

The CDR3 spells CASSFAWAGTGELFF. The CDR3 region has the DNA TGTGCCAGCAGCTTTGCGTGGGCCGGAACCGGGGAGCTGTTTTTT. The V and J genes are TRBV11-3 and TRBJ2-2; D not certain. V shed 3 bases and J shed 5 bases, with 13 bases lying between them. The CDR3 has 15 amino acids. CDR1 and CDR2 (germline): SGHNT, YENEEA. Variable domain in full (rest from reference TRBV11-3 and TRBJ2-2): EAGVVQSPRYKIIEKKQPVAFWCNPISGHNTLYWYLQNLGQGPELLIRYENEEAVDDSQLPKDRFSAERLKGVDSTLKIQPAELGDSAVYLCASSFAWAGTGELFFGEGSRLTVL.